This T cell receptor beta chain was sequenced in a study of early T cells in non-severe SARS-CoV-2 infection. Study at large: Whole-blood bulk RNA, unsorted, was sequenced, and chains were unpaired. Study conclusions and caveats: Database matching using VDJdb favored anti-spike CD8 responses, with private and CD4 specificities left missing.

Researchers tagged individual cDNA molecules with unique molecular identifiers. TCRdb itself ran the 5' RACE reads through MiXCR, one entry per CDR3 protein. Of 50,000 or so distinct CDR3 sequences listed, around 5.6% are singletons. This clonotype showed up many times. Its antigen is as yet unknown. This TCR was recovered from an adult who was a healthcare worker with PCR-confirmed SARS-CoV-2 infection or an uninfected control (not recorded which). Sequenced: whole blood.

The CDR3 spells CASSTADRPREAFF. CDR3 bases: TGTGCCAGCAGTACAGCGGACAGGCCGAGGGAAGCTTTCTTT. This chain links TRBV27 with TRBJ1-1; 7 bases map to TRBD1. The trim removed 5 bases at V and 8 bases at J, leaving 11 bases unmatched. This CDR3 has 14 residues. Germline values: CDR1 MNHEY, CDR2 SMNVEV (reference sequence).